The T cell receptor delta chain under discussion was sequenced for a study of γδ T cells in repeated Plasmodium falciparum infection. Background on the study: Malaria-naive adults were infected with P. falciparum NF54 four times over roughly 600 days. Study-level points and caveats: Donors in Mali lived in a small rural village, largely one ethnic group.

Vgamma9/Vdelta2+ and Vdelta2-negative gammadelta T cells were flow-sorted from PBMC for bulk sequencing. TCRdb re-called the multiplex PCR reads using CATT. The sample gives 50,000 to 65,000 delta-chain clones, over 1.5% of which show up once; over 14% is in the top ten. This clone showed up many times. What it recognizes is unknown. The protein that TCRdb holds for this DNA derives from a much larger clone and differs from the translated DNA at residue 11, which likely indicates a read error; the protein shown here is translated from the DNA. Germline V gene lookup returns CDR1 GEAIGNYY and CDR2 EKD. This CDR3 contains 16 residues.

The receptor was isolated from a pool of human donors (malaria-infected and uninfected, not separated). Specimen: gamma-delta T cells from blood. The chain couples TRDV2 to TRDJ2, with 10 bases matching TRDD3. CDR3 DNA sequence: TGTGCCTGTGACACCGTGGGGGATACTTTGGCAGCACAACTCTTCTTT. It codes for CACDTVGDTLAAQLFF.